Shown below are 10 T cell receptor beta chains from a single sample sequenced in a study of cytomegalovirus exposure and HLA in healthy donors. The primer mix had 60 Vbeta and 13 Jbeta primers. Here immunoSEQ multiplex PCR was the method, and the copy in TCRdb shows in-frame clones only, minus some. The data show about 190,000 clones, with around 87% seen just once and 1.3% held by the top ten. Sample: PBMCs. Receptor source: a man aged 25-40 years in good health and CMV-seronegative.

This CDR3 is CASLQVLTGFGQFF. CDR3 bases: TGTGCCAGTCTGCAGGTCCTCACAGGATTTGGGCAGTTCTTC. The chain recombines TRBV2 with TRBJ2-1; weak D call: TRBD1 (5 bases). The CDR3 consists of 14 residues. Germline CDR1 is SNHLY and CDR2 is FYNNEI. V lost 9 bases and J 12 bases, leaving 24 bases between the germline ends.

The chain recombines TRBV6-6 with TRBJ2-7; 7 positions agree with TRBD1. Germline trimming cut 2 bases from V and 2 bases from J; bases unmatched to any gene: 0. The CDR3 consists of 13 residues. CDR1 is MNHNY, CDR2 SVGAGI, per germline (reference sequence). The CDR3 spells CASSYQGAYEQYF. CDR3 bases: TGTGCCAGCAGTTACCAGGGGGCCTACGAGCAGTACTTC.

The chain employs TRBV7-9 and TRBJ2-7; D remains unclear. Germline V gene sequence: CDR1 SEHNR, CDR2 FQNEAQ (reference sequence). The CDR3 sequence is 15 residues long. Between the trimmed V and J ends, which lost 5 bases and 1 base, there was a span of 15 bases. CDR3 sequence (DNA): TGTGCCAGCAGCCCCCCTAGTCCCGAGTCCTACGAGCAGTACTTC. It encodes CASSPPSPESYEQYF.

The CDR3 DNA is TGCGCCAGCAGCCAAGAAAGGGGCTCCTACGAGCAGTACTTC. Amino acids: CASSQERGSYEQYF. The V gene is TRBV4-3, the J gene TRBJ2-7, with a tentative D call TRBD1 (5 bases). The V and J ends lost 0 bases and 0 bases respectively, with 6 bases between them. Germline CDR1 reads LGHNA; CDR2 reads YSLEER. The CDR3 is 14 residues long.

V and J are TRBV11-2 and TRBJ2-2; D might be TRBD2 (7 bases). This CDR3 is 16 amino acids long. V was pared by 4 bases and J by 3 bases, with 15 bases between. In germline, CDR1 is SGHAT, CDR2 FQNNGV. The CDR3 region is CASSSIFGGHTGELFF. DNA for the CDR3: TGTGCCAGCAGCTCGATCTTCGGGGGGCACACCGGGGAGCTGTTTTTT.

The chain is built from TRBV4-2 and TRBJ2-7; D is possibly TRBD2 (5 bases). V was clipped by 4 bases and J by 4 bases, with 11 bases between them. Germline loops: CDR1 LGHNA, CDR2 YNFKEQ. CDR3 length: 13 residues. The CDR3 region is CASSPPREYEQYF. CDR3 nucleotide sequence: TGTGCCAGCAGCCCGCCCCGGGAATACGAGCAGTACTTC.

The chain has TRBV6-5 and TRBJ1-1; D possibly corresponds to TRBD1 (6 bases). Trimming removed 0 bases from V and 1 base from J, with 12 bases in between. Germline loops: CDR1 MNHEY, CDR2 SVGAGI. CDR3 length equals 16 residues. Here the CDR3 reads CASSYSLGAGNTEAFF. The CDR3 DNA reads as TGTGCCAGCAGTTACTCTTTGGGGGCGGGGAACACTGAAGCTTTCTTT.

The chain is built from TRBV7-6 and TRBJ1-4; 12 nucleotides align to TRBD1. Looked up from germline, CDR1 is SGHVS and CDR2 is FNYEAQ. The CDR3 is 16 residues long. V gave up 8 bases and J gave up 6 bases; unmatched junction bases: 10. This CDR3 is CASGLPGTGGDEKLFF. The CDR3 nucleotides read TGTGCCAGCGGGCTGCCGGGGACAGGGGGCGATGAAAAACTGTTTTTT.

CDR3 residues: CASSLVTGQSHNEQFF. CDR3 DNA: TGCGCCAGCAGCTTGGTAACGGGACAGTCCCACAATGAGCAGTTCTTC. This chain links TRBV5-1 with TRBJ2-1, with TRBD1 identical over 7 bases. CDR3 length: 16 amino acids. Germline CDR1 is SGHRS and CDR2 is YFSETQ. With 0 bases clipped from V and 5 bases from J, the junction kept 8 bases outside the gene matches.

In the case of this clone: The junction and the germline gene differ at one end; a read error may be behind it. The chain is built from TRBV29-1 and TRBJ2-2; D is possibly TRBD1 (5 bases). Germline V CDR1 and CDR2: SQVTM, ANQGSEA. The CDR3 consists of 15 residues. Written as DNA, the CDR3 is TGCGGCGTTGAAGAAAGTGACAGAAACACCGGGGAGCTGTTTTTT. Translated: CGVEESDRNTGELFF.